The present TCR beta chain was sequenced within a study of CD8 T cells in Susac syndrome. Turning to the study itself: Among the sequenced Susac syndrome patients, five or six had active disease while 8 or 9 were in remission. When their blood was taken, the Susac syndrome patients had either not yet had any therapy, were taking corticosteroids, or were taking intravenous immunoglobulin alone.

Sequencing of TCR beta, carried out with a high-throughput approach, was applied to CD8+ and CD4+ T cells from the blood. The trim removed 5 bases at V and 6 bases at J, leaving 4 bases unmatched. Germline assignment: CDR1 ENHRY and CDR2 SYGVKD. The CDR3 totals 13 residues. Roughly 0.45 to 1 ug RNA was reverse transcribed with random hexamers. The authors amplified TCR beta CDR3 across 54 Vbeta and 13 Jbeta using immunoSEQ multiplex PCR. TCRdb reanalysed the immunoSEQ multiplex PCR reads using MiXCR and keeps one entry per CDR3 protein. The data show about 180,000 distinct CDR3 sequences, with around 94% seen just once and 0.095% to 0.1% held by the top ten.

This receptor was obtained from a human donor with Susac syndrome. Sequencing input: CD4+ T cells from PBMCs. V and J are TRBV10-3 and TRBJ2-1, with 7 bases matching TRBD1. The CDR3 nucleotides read TGTGCCATCAGTAAGGACAGGTTCAATGAGCAGTTCTTC. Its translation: CAISKDRFNEQFF.